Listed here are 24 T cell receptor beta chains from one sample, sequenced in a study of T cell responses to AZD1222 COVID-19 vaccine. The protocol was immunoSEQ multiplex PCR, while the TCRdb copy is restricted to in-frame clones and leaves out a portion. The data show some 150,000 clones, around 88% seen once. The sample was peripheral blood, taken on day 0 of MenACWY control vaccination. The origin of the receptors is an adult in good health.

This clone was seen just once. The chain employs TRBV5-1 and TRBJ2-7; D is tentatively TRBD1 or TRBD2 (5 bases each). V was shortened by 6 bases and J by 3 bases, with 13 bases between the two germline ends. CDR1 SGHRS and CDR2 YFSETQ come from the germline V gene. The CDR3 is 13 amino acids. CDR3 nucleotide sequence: TGCGCCAGCAAGGCCGGGACGGGCTACGAGCAGTACTTC. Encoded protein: CASKAGTGYEQYF.

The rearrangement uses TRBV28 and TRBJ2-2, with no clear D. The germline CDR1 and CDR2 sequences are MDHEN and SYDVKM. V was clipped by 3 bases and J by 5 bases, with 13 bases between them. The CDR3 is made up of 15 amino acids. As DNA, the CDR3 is TGTGCCAGCAGTTTTTACCGGACGGTGACCGGGGAGCTGTTTTTT. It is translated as CASSFYRTVTGELFF.

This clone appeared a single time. CDR3 amino acids: CASRRGSSYEQYF. CDR3 coding DNA: TGTGCCAGCAGAAGGGGAAGCTCCTACGAGCAGTACTTC. The chain carries TRBV6-5 and TRBJ2-7, with TRBD1 as a possible D gene (5 bases). The CDR3 has 13 amino acids. The germline V gene has CDR1 MNHEY and CDR2 SVGAGI. The V end lost 6 bases, the J end lost 0 bases, and 9 bases lay between the germline ends.

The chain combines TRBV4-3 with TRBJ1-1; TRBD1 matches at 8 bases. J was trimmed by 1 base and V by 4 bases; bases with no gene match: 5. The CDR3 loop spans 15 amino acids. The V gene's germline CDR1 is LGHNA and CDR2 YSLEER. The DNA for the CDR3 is TGCGCCAGCAGCCCCCTGACAGGGGAGAACACTGAAGCTTTCTTT. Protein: CASSPLTGENTEAFF.

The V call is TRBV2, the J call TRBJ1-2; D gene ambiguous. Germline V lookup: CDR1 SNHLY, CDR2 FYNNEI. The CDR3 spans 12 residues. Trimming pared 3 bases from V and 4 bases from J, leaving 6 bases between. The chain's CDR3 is CASSEQSYGYTF. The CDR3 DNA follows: TGTGCCAGCAGTGAGCAAAGCTATGGCTACACCTTC.

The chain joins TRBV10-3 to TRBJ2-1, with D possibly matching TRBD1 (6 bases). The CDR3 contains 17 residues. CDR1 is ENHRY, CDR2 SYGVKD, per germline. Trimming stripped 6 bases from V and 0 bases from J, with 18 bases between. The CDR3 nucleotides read TGTGCCATCAGCACAGTAACAGGGTCGAGCTCCTACAATGAGCAGTTCTTC. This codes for CAISTVTGSSSYNEQFF.

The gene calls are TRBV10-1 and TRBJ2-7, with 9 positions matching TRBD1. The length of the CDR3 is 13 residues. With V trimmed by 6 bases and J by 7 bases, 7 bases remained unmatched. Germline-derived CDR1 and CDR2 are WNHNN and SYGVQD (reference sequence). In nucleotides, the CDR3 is TGCGCCAGCAGGATACAGGGGGCGCGGGAGCAGTACTTC. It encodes CASRIQGAREQYF.

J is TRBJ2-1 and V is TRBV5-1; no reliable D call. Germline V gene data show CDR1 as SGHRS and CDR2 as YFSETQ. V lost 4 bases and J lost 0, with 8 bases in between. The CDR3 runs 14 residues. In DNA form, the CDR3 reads TGCGCCAGCAGCGCTGATAGCTCCTACAATGAGCAGTTCTTC. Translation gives CASSADSSYNEQFF.

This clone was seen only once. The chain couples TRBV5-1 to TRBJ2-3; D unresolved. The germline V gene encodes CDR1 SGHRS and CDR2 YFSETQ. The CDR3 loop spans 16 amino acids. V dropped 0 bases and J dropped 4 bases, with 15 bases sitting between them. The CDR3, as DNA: TGCGCCAGCAGCTTGGGGGGTTGGGATCAATCAGATACGCAGTATTTT. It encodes CASSLGGWDQSDTQYF.

The CDR3 DNA is TGTGCCAGCAGCCTACCCGGGGCCGCCTACGAGCAGTACTTC. Translating it yields CASSLPGAAYEQYF. The chain joins TRBV7-9 to TRBJ2-7, with D possibly being TRBD1 or TRBD2 (5 bases each). Germline-derived CDR1 and CDR2 are SEHNR and FQNEAQ (reference sequence). Trimming left V 5 bases short and J 2 bases short, with 13 bases between. CDR3 length: 14 residues.

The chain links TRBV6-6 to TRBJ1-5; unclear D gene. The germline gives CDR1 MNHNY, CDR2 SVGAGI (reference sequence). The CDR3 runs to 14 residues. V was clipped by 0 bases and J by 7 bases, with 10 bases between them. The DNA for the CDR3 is TGTGCCAGCAGTTACTCGAATGGTGAACAGCCCCAGCATTTT. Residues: CASSYSNGEQPQHF.

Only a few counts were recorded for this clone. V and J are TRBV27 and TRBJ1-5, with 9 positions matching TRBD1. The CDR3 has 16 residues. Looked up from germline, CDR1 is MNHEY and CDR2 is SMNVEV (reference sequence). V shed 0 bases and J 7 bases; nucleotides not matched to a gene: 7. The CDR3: CASSLSRTGTGQPQHF. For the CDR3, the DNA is TGTGCCAGCAGTTTATCCCGGACGGGGACAGGGCAGCCCCAGCATTTT.

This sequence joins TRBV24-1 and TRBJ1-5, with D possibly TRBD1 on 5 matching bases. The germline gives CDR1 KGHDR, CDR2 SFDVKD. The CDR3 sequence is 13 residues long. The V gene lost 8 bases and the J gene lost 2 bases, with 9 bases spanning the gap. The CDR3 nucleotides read TGTGCCACCATGCAAGGGGGCAATCAGCCCCAGCATTTT. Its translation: CATMQGGNQPQHF.

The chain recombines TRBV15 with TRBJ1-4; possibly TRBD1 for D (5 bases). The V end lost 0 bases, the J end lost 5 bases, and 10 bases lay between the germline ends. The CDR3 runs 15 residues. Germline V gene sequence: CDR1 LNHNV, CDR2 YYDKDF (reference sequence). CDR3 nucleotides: TGTGCCACCAGCAGAGATGTGGGGCGGAATGAAAAACTGTTTTTT. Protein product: CATSRDVGRNEKLFF. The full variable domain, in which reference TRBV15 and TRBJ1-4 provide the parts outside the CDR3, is DAMVIQNPRYQVTQFGKPVTLSCSQTLNHNVMYWYQQKSSQAPKLLFHYYDKDFNNEADTPDNFQSRRPNTSFCFLDIRSPGLGDTAMYLCATSRDVGRNEKLFFGSGTQLSVL.

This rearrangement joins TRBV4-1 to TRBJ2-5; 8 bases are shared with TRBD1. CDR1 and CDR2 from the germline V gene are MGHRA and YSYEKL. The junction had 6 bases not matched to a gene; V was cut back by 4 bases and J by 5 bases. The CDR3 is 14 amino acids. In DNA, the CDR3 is TGCGCCAGCAGCCCCAGACAGGGGAGGGAGACCCAGTACTTC. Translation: CASSPRQGRETQYF.

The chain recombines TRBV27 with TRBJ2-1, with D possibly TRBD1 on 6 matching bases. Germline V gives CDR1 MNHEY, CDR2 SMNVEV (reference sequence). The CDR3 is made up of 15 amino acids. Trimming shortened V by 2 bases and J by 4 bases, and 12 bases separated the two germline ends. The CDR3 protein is CASSLDGTLYNEQFF. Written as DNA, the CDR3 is TGTGCCAGCAGTTTAGACGGGACACTGTACAATGAGCAGTTCTTC.

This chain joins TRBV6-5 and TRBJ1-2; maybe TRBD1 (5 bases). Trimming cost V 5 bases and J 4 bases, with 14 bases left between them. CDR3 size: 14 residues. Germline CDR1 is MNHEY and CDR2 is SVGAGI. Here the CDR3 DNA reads TGTGCCAGCAGTCCGATGACAGAGATCTATGGCTACACCTTC. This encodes CASSPMTEIYGYTF.

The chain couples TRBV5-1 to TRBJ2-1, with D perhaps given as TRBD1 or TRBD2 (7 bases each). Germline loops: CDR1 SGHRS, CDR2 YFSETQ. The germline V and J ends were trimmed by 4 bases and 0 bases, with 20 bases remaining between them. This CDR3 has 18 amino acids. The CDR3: CASSPGRNTGVSYNEQFF. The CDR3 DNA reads TGCGCCAGCAGCCCCGGGAGGAACACAGGGGTCTCCTACAATGAGCAGTTCTTC.

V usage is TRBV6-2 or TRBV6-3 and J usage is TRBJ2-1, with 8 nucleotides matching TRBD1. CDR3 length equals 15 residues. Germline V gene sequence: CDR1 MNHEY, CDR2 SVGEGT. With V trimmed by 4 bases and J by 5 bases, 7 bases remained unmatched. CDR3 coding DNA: TGTGCCAGCAGTTCTCTGACAGGGGCAGACAATGAGCAGTTCTTC. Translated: CASSSLTGADNEQFF.

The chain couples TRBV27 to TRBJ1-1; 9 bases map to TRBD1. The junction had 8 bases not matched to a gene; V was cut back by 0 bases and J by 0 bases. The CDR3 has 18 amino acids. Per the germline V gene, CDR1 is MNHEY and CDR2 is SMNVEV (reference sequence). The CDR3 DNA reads TGTGCCAGCAGTTTATCCCCCGGGACAGGGCCTTTGAACACTGAAGCTTTCTTT. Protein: CASSLSPGTGPLNTEAFF.

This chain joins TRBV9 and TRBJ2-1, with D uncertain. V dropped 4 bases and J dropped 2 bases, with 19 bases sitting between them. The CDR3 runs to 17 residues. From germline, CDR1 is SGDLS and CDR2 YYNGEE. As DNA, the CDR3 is TGTGCCAGCAGCCCCCCCCCGAGGCCATCCCCCTACAATGAGCAGTTCTTC. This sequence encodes CASSPPPRPSPYNEQFF.

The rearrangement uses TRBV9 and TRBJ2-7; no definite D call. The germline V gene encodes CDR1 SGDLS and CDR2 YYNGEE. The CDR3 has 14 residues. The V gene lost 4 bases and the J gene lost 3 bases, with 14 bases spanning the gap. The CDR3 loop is CASSPGRLIYEQYF. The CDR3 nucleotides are TGTGCCAGCAGCCCAGGCCGTCTCATCTACGAGCAGTACTTC.

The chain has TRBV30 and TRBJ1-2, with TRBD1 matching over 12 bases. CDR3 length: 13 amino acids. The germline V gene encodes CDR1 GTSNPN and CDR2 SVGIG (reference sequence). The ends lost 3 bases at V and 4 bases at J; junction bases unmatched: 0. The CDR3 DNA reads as TGTGCCTGGAGGGGACAGGGGGCCTATGGCTACACCTTC. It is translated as CAWRGQGAYGYTF.

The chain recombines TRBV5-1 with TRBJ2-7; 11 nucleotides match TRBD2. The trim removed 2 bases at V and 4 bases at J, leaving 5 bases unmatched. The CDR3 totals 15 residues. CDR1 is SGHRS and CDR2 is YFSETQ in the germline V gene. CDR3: CASSLLAGDGYEQYF. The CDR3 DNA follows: TGCGCCAGCAGCTTACTAGCGGGAGACGGATACGAGCAGTACTTC.